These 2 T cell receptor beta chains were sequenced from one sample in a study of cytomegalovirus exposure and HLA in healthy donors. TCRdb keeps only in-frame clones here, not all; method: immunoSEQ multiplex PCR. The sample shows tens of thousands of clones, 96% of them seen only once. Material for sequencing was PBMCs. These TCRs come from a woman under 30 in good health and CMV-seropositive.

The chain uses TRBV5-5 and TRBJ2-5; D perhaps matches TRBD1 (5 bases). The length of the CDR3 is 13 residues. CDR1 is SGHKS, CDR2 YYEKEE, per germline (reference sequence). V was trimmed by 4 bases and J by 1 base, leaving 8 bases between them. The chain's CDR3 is CASSRTPQETQYF. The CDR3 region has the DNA TGTGCCAGCAGCCGGACACCCCAAGAGACCCAGTACTTC.

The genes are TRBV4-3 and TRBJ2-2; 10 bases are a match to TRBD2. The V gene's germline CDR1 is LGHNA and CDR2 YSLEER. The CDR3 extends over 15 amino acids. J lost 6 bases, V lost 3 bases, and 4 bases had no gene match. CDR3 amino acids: CASSQGAGGAGELFF. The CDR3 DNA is TGCGCCAGCAGCCAGGGAGCGGGAGGGGCCGGGGAGCTGTTTTTT.